This is a list of T cell receptor beta chains from one sample in a study of T-cell memory formation after mild COVID-19. TCRdb re-derived calls from the 5' RACE reads in MiXCR, one entry per CDR3 protein. The data contain 65,000 to 95,000 distinct CDR3 sequences, around 13% of them singletons. Sequenced input: PBMCs or a T cell subset sorted from them (not recorded which). These receptors all come from a young man who had mild COVID-19 (a few samples of this study predate the infection). Cell type and time point are not known. CDR3s include the opening cysteine and the closing phenylalanine or tryptophan. Each record gives: CDR3 DNA, CDR3 protein, D gene, J gene, V gene, clone size. The D gene is left open where the match is weak. Not all rows give a size; the values are once, few, many and, for expanded clones, a class.

CDR3nt: TGTGCCAGCTCACCGGGGGGCCAAGAGACCCAGTACTTC
CDR3aa: CASSPGGQETQYF
d_gene: .
j_gene: TRBJ2-5
v_gene: TRBV18
abundance: .

CDR3nt: TGTGCCAGCAGCCGGGGTGGAGGGGGCGGGAATGAGCAGTTCTTC
CDR3aa: CASSRGGGGGNEQFF
d_gene: .
j_gene: TRBJ2-1
v_gene: TRBV12-3/TRBV12-4
abundance: .

CDR3nt: TGTGCCAGCAGTTTATCATTGTGGGGGGAGCAGTTCTTC
CDR3aa: CASSLSLWGEQFF
d_gene: .
j_gene: TRBJ2-1
v_gene: TRBV27
abundance: .

CDR3nt: TGCAGTGCTAGAAAATTGGAGGTGGGGGACTATGGCTACACCTTC
CDR3aa: CSARKLEVGDYGYTF
d_gene: .
j_gene: TRBJ1-2
v_gene: TRBV20-1
abundance: .

CDR3nt: TGTGCCAGCAGCTTCGGACAGGGGATCTATGGCTACACCTTC
CDR3aa: CASSFGQGIYGYTF
d_gene: TRBD1
j_gene: TRBJ1-2
v_gene: TRBV7-9
abundance: few

CDR3nt: TGTGCCAGCCGACAGACTTCTCAAGAGACCCAGTACTTC
CDR3aa: CASRQTSQETQYF
d_gene: .
j_gene: TRBJ2-5
v_gene: TRBV7-6
abundance: .

CDR3nt: TGTGCCAGCAGTTACGAACAGGTCTATGGCTACACCTTC
CDR3aa: CASSYEQVYGYTF
d_gene: .
j_gene: TRBJ1-2
v_gene: TRBV6-2/TRBV6-3
abundance: .

CDR3nt: TGCAGCGTTGGTAATGGCTACACCTTC
CDR3aa: CSVGNGYTF
d_gene: .
j_gene: TRBJ1-2
v_gene: TRBV29-1
abundance: .

CDR3nt: TGTGCCAGCAGCCAAGAAGGGGGCCTAAAAGGAAGGGATGGCTACACCTTC
CDR3aa: CASSQEGGLKGRDGYTF
d_gene: TRBD1
j_gene: TRBJ1-2
v_gene: TRBV3-1
abundance: few

CDR3nt: TGTGCCATCAGTCCCGACGGCAGCTCCTACAATGAGCAGTTCTTC
CDR3aa: CAISPDGSSYNEQFF
d_gene: .
j_gene: TRBJ2-1
v_gene: TRBV10-3
abundance: few

CDR3nt: TGTGCTAGCAGCCAAATGACTAGCCCGGATACGCAGTATTTT
CDR3aa: CASSQMTSPDTQYF
d_gene: TRBD2
j_gene: TRBJ2-3
v_gene: TRBV7-7
abundance: few

CDR3nt: TGTGCCAGCAGTTTGCACCCCAGGGCAGGAAACACCATATATTTT
CDR3aa: CASSLHPRAGNTIYF
d_gene: .
j_gene: TRBJ1-3
v_gene: TRBV27
abundance: .

CDR3nt: TGTGCCAGCAGCTTTACGGGTAGGGGGTACACAGATACGCAGTATTTT
CDR3aa: CASSFTGRGYTDTQYF
d_gene: .
j_gene: TRBJ2-3
v_gene: TRBV7-6
abundance: few

CDR3nt: TGTGCCAGCAGCCCCGACGGTCTATACCAAGAGACCCAGTACTTC
CDR3aa: CASSPDGLYQETQYF
d_gene: .
j_gene: TRBJ2-5
v_gene: TRBV9
abundance: .

CDR3nt: TGCGCCAGCCGAGACAGTTTCTCCTACAATGAGCAGTTCTTC
CDR3aa: CASRDSFSYNEQFF
d_gene: .
j_gene: TRBJ2-1
v_gene: TRBV5-1
abundance: few

CDR3nt: TGTGCCAGCAGCCTTACAGGGGAGAACACCATATATTTT
CDR3aa: CASSLTGENTIYF
d_gene: TRBD1
j_gene: TRBJ1-3
v_gene: TRBV13
abundance: many

CDR3nt: TGCGCCAGCAGCCAACGGGAGGTAACTGGGGCCAACGTCCTGACTTTC
CDR3aa: CASSQREVTGANVLTF
d_gene: TRBD2
j_gene: TRBJ2-6
v_gene: TRBV4-1
abundance: .

CDR3nt: TGTGCCAGCACCGGGACTAGCACAGAGACCCAGTACTTC
CDR3aa: CASTGTSTETQYF
d_gene: TRBD2
j_gene: TRBJ2-5
v_gene: TRBV12-3/TRBV12-4
abundance: few

CDR3nt: TGTGCCAGCAGTCCCGGGGTGAGCACAGATACGCAGTATTTT
CDR3aa: CASSPGVSTDTQYF
d_gene: .
j_gene: TRBJ2-3
v_gene: TRBV12-3/TRBV12-4
abundance: many

CDR3nt: TGTGCCAGCAGTTACAGGACCGAGATCCAAGAGACCCAGTACTTC
CDR3aa: CASSYRTEIQETQYF
d_gene: .
j_gene: TRBJ2-5
v_gene: TRBV6-2/TRBV6-3
abundance: .

CDR3nt: TGTGCCAGCATACCGGGACAGGACCCCTACGAGCAGTACTTC
CDR3aa: CASIPGQDPYEQYF
d_gene: TRBD1
j_gene: TRBJ2-7
v_gene: TRBV6-2/TRBV6-3
abundance: .

CDR3nt: TGCGCCAGCAGCCAAGAAGAGGCGGGGGGCTACGAGCAGTACTTC
CDR3aa: CASSQEEAGGYEQYF
d_gene: TRBD2
j_gene: TRBJ2-7
v_gene: TRBV4-3
abundance: few

CDR3nt: TGTGCCAGCAGCTTAGGTCAAGGGGACACAGATACGCAGTATTTT
CDR3aa: CASSLGQGDTDTQYF
d_gene: .
j_gene: TRBJ2-3
v_gene: TRBV7-9
abundance: many

CDR3nt: TGTGCCAGCAGCTTCGGGGTTTATACTAACTATGGCTACACCTTC
CDR3aa: CASSFGVYTNYGYTF
d_gene: .
j_gene: TRBJ1-2
v_gene: TRBV7-2
abundance: .

CDR3nt: TGCGCCAGCAGTGATAGGGCCTACGAGCAGTACTTC
CDR3aa: CASSDRAYEQYF
d_gene: .
j_gene: TRBJ2-7
v_gene: TRBV10-2
abundance: few

CDR3nt: TGTGCCAGCAGCGCATCCGGGACAAGAAATTCACCCCTCCACTTT
CDR3aa: CASSASGTRNSPLHF
d_gene: .
j_gene: TRBJ1-6
v_gene: TRBV7-9
abundance: .

CDR3nt: TGTGCCAGCAGCTTAGTTTACACTGAAGCTTTCTTT
CDR3aa: CASSLVYTEAFF
d_gene: .
j_gene: TRBJ1-1
v_gene: TRBV12-3/TRBV12-4
abundance: many

CDR3nt: TGTGCCAGCAGTTCGCCCTCCTACGAGCAGTACTTC
CDR3aa: CASSSPSYEQYF
d_gene: .
j_gene: TRBJ2-7
v_gene: TRBV6-2/TRBV6-3
abundance: .

CDR3nt: TGCGCCAGCAGCCAAGGGGGGTGGGCGAACACTGAAGCTTTCTTT
CDR3aa: CASSQGGWANTEAFF
d_gene: .
j_gene: TRBJ1-1
v_gene: TRBV4-1
abundance: many

CDR3nt: TGTGCCAGCAGCTTAGAGGGGTCCAATGAGCAGTTCTTC
CDR3aa: CASSLEGSNEQFF
d_gene: .
j_gene: TRBJ2-1
v_gene: TRBV11-2
abundance: few

CDR3nt: TGCGCCAGCAGCGAAGGGACAGGGTCATCGGAGCAGTACTTC
CDR3aa: CASSEGTGSSEQYF
d_gene: TRBD1
j_gene: TRBJ2-7
v_gene: TRBV5-1
abundance: many

CDR3nt: TGTGCCAGCAGCTTAATCCCCCAACGCGACGAGCAGTACTTC
CDR3aa: CASSLIPQRDEQYF
d_gene: .
j_gene: TRBJ2-7
v_gene: TRBV13
abundance: .

CDR3nt: TGCAGCGTTGAACGGTCCAGACAGGGATGGGACACTGAAGCTTTCTTT
CDR3aa: CSVERSRQGWDTEAFF
d_gene: TRBD1
j_gene: TRBJ1-1
v_gene: TRBV29-1
abundance: few

CDR3nt: TGTGCCATCAGTCAGGGAGCTACCGGTCAGCCCCAGCATTTT
CDR3aa: CAISQGATGQPQHF
d_gene: .
j_gene: TRBJ1-5
v_gene: TRBV10-3
abundance: many

CDR3nt: TGCGCCAGCAGCTTAGTGGGGACTAGATCGAATGAGCAGTTCTTC
CDR3aa: CASSLVGTRSNEQFF
d_gene: TRBD2
j_gene: TRBJ2-1
v_gene: TRBV5-1
abundance: .

CDR3nt: TGCGCCAGCGCACATGGTGGGGCCAACGTCCTGACTTTC
CDR3aa: CASAHGGANVLTF
d_gene: .
j_gene: TRBJ2-6
v_gene: TRBV5-1
abundance: many

CDR3nt: TGTGCCAGCAGTGCCGTCGGACTCTATGGCTACACCTTC
CDR3aa: CASSAVGLYGYTF
d_gene: .
j_gene: TRBJ1-2
v_gene: TRBV12-3/TRBV12-4
abundance: .

CDR3nt: TGCAGCGTTACGAAAATGAACACTGAAGCTTTCTTT
CDR3aa: CSVTKMNTEAFF
d_gene: .
j_gene: TRBJ1-1
v_gene: TRBV29-1
abundance: .

CDR3nt: TGTGCCACCAGCAGAGTCGAACTTCGCCAAGGGTCCCAGTACTTC
CDR3aa: CATSRVELRQGSQYF
d_gene: .
j_gene: TRBJ2-5
v_gene: TRBV15
abundance: .

CDR3nt: TGTGCCAGCAGCGTAGCCCGGGAATCCACTGAAGCTTTCTTT
CDR3aa: CASSVARESTEAFF
d_gene: .
j_gene: TRBJ1-1
v_gene: TRBV9
abundance: few

CDR3nt: TGTGCCAGCAGTTCCCTTTCTAGCGGGGGCCTTCAAGAGACCCAGTACTTC
CDR3aa: CASSSLSSGGLQETQYF
d_gene: TRBD2
j_gene: TRBJ2-5
v_gene: TRBV6-2/TRBV6-3
abundance: few

CDR3nt: TGTGCCAGCAGATCACCGGGACAGGGATTGAACACTGAAGCTTTCTTT
CDR3aa: CASRSPGQGLNTEAFF
d_gene: TRBD1
j_gene: TRBJ1-1
v_gene: TRBV7-9
abundance: few

CDR3nt: TGTGCCAGCAGCACAATGGTCCGGGGGCTTTACGAGCAGTACTTC
CDR3aa: CASSTMVRGLYEQYF
d_gene: .
j_gene: TRBJ2-7
v_gene: TRBV6-2/TRBV6-3
abundance: .

CDR3nt: TGTGCCAGCACCGCCGACAGGGCACACTCCTACAATGAGCAGTTCTTC
CDR3aa: CASTADRAHSYNEQFF
d_gene: TRBD1
j_gene: TRBJ2-1
v_gene: TRBV27
abundance: .

CDR3nt: TGTGCCAGCATCGGGACAGGGAACACCGGGGAGCTGTTTTTT
CDR3aa: CASIGTGNTGELFF
d_gene: TRBD1
j_gene: TRBJ2-2
v_gene: TRBV7-9
abundance: many

CDR3nt: TGTGCCAGCAGCGTGGGGTACACTTCCGAGCAGTACTTC
CDR3aa: CASSVGYTSEQYF
d_gene: .
j_gene: TRBJ2-7
v_gene: TRBV9
abundance: few

CDR3nt: TGTGCCAGCAGTTTATCGGAATTAACTGAAGCTTTCTTT
CDR3aa: CASSLSELTEAFF
d_gene: .
j_gene: TRBJ1-1
v_gene: TRBV27
abundance: few